This is a list of T cell receptor beta chains from one sample in a study of T cells after posttransplantation cyclophosphamide. TCRdb's copy holds only in-frame clones and misses some; the assay was immunoSEQ multiplex PCR. This sample has 15,000 to 20,000 clones, with around nine tenths found just once. This specimen consisted of PBMCs, obtained after an allogeneic stem cell transplant with a calcineurin inhibitor and methotrexate. The receptors here all came from a male patient in his fifties who received an allogeneic stem cell transplant from an unrelated donor, was CMV-positive, and had chronic GVHD only. Among the T cells, some may be from the graft donor. Each CDR3 is given with its conserved first and last residue. D genes are given only for firm matches. A row's size may be missing; if present it is once, few, many or a size class.

len,v_gene,d_gene,abundance,j_gene,CDR3nt,CDR3aa
14,TRBV9,TRBD1,-,TRBJ1-1,TGTGCCAGCAGCCCGGGGACAGGGGGCGGGAAGGCTTTCTTT,CASSPGTGGGKAFF
16,TRBV15,TRBD1,-,TRBJ2-7,TGTGCCACCAGCAGAGTCGGGACAGGGCCGCCCTACGAGCAGTACTTC,CATSRVGTGPPYEQYF
17,TRBV28,-,-,TRBJ1-1,TGTGCCAGCAGTTTCCCCTTGAGGCCTCAAACGAACACTGAAGCTTTCTTT,CASSFPLRPQTNTEAFF
16,TRBV28,TRBD1,few,TRBJ2-7,TGTGCCAGCAGTACCCTCTCGGGACAGGTGTTAAACGAGCAGTACTTC,CASSTLSGQVLNEQYF
13,TRBV29-1,-,once,TRBJ2-5,TGCAGCGTTGTGCAGGCGCATCAAGAGACCCAGTACTTC,CSVVQAHQETQYF
18,TRBV5-5,TRBD2,-,TRBJ2-7,TGTGCCAGCAGCTTGACTAGCGGGGGGCCGACTTACTCCTACGAGCAGTACTTC,CASSLTSGGPTYSYEQYF
15,TRBV13,TRBD1,-,TRBJ2-3,TGTGCCAGCAGATCCGACAGGGCAGGCACAGATACGCAGTATTTT,CASRSDRAGTDTQYF
15,TRBV21-1,-,-,TRBJ2-7,TGTGCCAGCAGGACTAAACCGGGACAGGTTCACGAGCAGTACTTC,CASRTKPGQVHEQYF
10,TRBV29-1,-,-,TRBJ2-1,TGCAGCGGGCAGGGGAATGAGCAGTTCTTC,CSGQGNEQFF
13,TRBV2,-,-,TRBJ1-2,TGTGCCAGCAGTGACAGGGTGGTTCGGGGCTACACCTTC,CASSDRVVRGYTF
15,TRBV19,-,-,TRBJ1-5,TGTGCCAGTAGTATACGAGTTTTTAGCAATCAGCCCCAGCATTTT,CASSIRVFSNQPQHF
10,TRBV2,TRBD2,once,TRBJ2-5,TGTGCCGGGGGAGGGGAGACCCAGTACTTC,CAGGGETQYF
12,TRBV10-2,-,few,TRBJ1-5,TGCGCCAGCAGTCCAGGGGATCAGCCCCAGCATTTT,CASSPGDQPQHF
15,TRBV6-5,-,-,TRBJ1-6,TGTGCCAGCAGGGAACAGGGTTTGCTTAATTCACCCCTCCACTTT,CASREQGLLNSPLHF
13,TRBV10-3,TRBD2,-,TRBJ2-1,TGTGCCATCAATCCGGGACTAGCGGGTGAGCAGTTCTTC,CAINPGLAGEQFF
14,TRBV6-5,-,once,TRBJ2-7,TGTGCCAGCAGTTACGGGGGGAGTGGCTACGAGCAGTACTTC,CASSYGGSGYEQYF
15,TRBV9,-,-,TRBJ2-1,TGTGCCAGCAGCGTTACAGTTCGCTCCTACAATGAGCAGTTCTTC,CASSVTVRSYNEQFF
11,TRBV19,-,-,TRBJ2-7,TGTGCCAGTAGGGAGGGGTACGAGCAGTACTTC,CASREGYEQYF
13,TRBV7-8,-,-,TRBJ1-5,TGTGCCAGCAGCTTGTCAGATGATCAGCCCCAGCATTTT,CASSLSDDQPQHF
16,TRBV7-9,TRBD2,-,TRBJ2-1,TGTGCCAGCAGTTCACCTACTAGCGGATCCTACAATGAGCAGTTCTTC,CASSSPTSGSYNEQFF
18,TRBV9,TRBD2,-,TRBJ2-5,TGTGCCAGCAGCGTAGGGACTAGCGGGGGGGTGGACCAAGAGACCCAGTACTTC,CASSVGTSGGVDQETQYF
12,TRBV5-1,-,once,TRBJ2-7,TGCGCCAGCAGCTTGGGTAACTACGAGCAGTACTTC,CASSLGNYEQYF
12,TRBV18,TRBD1,-,TRBJ2-5,TGTGCCAGTCAGGGGGCCGTGGAGACCCAGTACTTC,CASQGAVETQYF
12,TRBV29-1,-,-,TRBJ2-5,TGCAGCGTTGACGGAGGGTTAGAGACCCAGTACTTC,CSVDGGLETQYF
17,TRBV18,TRBD2,-,TRBJ2-3,TGTGCCAGCTCACCAACGAGTCGGACTAGCCGCACAGATACGCAGTATTTT,CASSPTSRTSRTDTQYF
13,TRBV2,-,-,TRBJ2-5,TGTGCCAGCAGTCTCGGAGGACAAGAGACCCAGTACTTC,CASSLGGQETQYF
15,TRBV7-2,-,-,TRBJ2-2,TGTGCCAGCAGCTCCCGGTCCGCGGGCGGCGGGGAGCTGTTTTTT,CASSSRSAGGGELFF
15,TRBV5-4,TRBD2,-,TRBJ2-2,TGTGCCAGCAGCCAAGGGACTAGCGTCACCGGGGAGCTGTTTTTT,CASSQGTSVTGELFF